This T cell receptor beta chain comes out of a study of neoadjuvant anti-PD-1 for oral cavity cancer. Study-wide context: Most patients had three to four biweekly doses of 3 mg/kg nivolumab before resection.

Blood libraries mostly used approximately 480 ng genomic DNA, six replicates each. TCRdb's table, derived via immunoSEQ multiplex PCR, lists solely in-frame clones and lacks some. The top ten clones hold roughly 2.5% of a sample with about 12,000 clones, 60% to 75% of them seen once. Sample time point: after neoadjuvant nivolumab, at surgical resection. PBMCs were not maintained or expanded in culture before analysis. The CDR3 length is 14 residues. Trimming shortened V by 10 bases and J by 0 bases, and 14 bases separated the two germline ends. The V gene's germline CDR1 is MDHEN and CDR2 SYDVKM. Sequences were derived from PBMCs, sampled after nivolumab (anti-PD-1) treatment. This TCR came from a person between 40 and 85 years old with oral cavity squamous cell carcinoma. The chain links TRBV28 to TRBJ2-3; D is possibly TRBD2 (7 bases). CDR3 sequence (DNA): TGTGCCACTAGGGGGGGAACTAGCACAGATACGCAGTATTTT. Translated: CATRGGTSTDTQYF. Full variable domain (remainder filled in from reference TRBV28 and TRBJ2-3): DVKVTQSSRYLVKRTGEKVFLECVQDMDHENMFWYRQDPGLGLRLIYFSYDVKMKEKGDIPEGYSVSREKKERFSLILESASTNQTSMYLCATRGGTSTDTQYFGPGTRLTVL.